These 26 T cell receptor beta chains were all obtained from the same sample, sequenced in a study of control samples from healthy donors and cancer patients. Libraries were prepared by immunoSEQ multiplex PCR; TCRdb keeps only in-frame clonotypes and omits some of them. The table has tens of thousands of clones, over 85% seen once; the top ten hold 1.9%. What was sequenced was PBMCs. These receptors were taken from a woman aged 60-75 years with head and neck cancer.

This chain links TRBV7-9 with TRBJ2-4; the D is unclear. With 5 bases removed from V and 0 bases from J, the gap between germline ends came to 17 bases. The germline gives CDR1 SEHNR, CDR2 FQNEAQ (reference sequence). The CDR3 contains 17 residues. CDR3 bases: TGTGCCAGCAGCGACGTCGTAGGGTCGCTAGCCAAAAACATTCAGTACTTC. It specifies CASSDVVGSLAKNIQYF.

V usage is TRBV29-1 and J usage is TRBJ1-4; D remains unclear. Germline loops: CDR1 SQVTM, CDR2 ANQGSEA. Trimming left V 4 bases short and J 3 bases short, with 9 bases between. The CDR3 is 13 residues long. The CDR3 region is CSVGTDSNEKLFF. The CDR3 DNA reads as TGCAGCGTTGGGACGGATTCTAATGAAAAACTGTTTTTT.

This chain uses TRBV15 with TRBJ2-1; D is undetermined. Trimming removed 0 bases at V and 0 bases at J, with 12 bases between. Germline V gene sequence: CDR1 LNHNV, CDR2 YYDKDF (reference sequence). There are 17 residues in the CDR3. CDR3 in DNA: TGTGCCACCAGCAGAGACCATTACAAGAGCTCCTACAATGAGCAGTTCTTC. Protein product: CATSRDHYKSSYNEQFF. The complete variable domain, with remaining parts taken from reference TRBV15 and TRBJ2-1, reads DAMVIQNPRYQVTQFGKPVTLSCSQTLNHNVMYWYQQKSSQAPKLLFHYYDKDFNNEADTPDNFQSRRPNTSFCFLDIRSPGLGDTAMYLCATSRDHYKSSYNEQFFGPGTRLTVL.

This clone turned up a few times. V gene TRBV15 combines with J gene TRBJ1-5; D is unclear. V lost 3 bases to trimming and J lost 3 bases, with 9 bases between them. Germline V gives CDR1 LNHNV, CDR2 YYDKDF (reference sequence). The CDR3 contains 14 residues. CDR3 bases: TGTGCCACCAGCAGCCGACAAGACAATCAGCCCCAGCATTTT. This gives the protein CATSSRQDNQPQHF.

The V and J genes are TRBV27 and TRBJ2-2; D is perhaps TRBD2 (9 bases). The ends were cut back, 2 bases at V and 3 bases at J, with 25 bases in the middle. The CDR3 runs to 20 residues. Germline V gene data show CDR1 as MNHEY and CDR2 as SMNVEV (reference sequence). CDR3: CASSLQYRGYSGRYTGELFF. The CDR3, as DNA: TGTGCCAGCAGTTTACAATACAGGGGGTACAGCGGGAGGTACACCGGGGAGCTGTTTTTT.

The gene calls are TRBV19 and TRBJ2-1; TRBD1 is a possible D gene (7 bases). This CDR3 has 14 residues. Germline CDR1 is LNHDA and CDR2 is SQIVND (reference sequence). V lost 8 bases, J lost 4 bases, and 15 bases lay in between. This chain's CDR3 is CASAGQTVYNEQFF. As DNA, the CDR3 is TGTGCCAGTGCGGGACAGACGGTTTACAATGAGCAGTTCTTC.

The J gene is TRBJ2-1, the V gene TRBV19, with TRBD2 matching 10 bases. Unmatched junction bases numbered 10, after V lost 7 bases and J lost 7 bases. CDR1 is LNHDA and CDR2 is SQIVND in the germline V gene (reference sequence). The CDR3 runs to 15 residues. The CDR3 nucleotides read TGTGCCAGTACTAGGACTAGCGGCGGCTTAAATGAGCAGTTCTTC. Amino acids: CASTRTSGGLNEQFF.

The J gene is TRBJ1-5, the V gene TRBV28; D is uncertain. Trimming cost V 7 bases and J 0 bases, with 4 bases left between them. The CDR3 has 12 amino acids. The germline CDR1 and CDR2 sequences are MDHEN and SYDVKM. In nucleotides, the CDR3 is TGTGCCAGCACCATTAGCAATCAGCCCCAGCATTTT. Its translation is CASTISNQPQHF.

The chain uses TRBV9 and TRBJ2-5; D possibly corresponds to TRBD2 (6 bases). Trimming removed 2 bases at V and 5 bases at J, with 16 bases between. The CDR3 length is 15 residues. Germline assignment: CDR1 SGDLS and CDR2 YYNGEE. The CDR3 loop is CASSVGTAFAETQYF. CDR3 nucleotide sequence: TGTGCCAGCAGCGTCGGGACTGCGTTCGCGGAGACCCAGTACTTC.

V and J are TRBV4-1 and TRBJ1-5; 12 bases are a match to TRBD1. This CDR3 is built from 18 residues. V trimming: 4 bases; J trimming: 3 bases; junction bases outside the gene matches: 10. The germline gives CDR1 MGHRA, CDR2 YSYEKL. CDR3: CASSPAPGQGASNQPQHF. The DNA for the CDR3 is TGCGCCAGCAGCCCCGCTCCGGGACAGGGGGCTTCCAATCAGCCCCAGCATTTT.

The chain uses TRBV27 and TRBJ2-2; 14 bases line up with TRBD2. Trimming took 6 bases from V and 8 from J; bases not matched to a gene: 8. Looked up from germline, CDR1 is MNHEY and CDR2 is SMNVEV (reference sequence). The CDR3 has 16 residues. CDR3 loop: CASRPGTSGSPGELFF. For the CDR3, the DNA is TGTGCCAGCAGACCTGGGACTAGCGGGAGTCCTGGGGAGCTGTTTTTT.

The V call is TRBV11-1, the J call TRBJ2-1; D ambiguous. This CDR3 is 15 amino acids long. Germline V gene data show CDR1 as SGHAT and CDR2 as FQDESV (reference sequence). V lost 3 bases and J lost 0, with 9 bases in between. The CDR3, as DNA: TGTGCCAGCAGCTTGGATTCAAGCTCCTACAATGAGCAGTTCTTC. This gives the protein CASSLDSSSYNEQFF.

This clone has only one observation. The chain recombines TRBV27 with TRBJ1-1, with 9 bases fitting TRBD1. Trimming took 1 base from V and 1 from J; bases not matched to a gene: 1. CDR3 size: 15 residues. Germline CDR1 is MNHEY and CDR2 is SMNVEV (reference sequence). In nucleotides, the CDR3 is TGTGCCAGCAGTTTATTGGGACAGGGGAACACTGAAGCTTTCTTT. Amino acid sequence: CASSLLGQGNTEAFF.

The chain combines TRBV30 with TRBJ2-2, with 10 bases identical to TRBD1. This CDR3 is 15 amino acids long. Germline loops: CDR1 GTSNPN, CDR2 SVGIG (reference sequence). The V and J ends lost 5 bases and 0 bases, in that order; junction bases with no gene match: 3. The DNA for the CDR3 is TGTGCCTGGGGACAGGGGGGAACGAACACCGGGGAGCTGTTTTTT. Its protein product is CAWGQGGTNTGELFF.

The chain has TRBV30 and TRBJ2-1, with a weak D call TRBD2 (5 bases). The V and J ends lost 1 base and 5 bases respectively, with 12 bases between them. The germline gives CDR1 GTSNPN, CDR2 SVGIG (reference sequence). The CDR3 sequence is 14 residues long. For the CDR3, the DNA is TGTGCCTGGAGTGACTGGAGGTTCGACAATGAGCAGTTCTTC. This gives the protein CAWSDWRFDNEQFF.

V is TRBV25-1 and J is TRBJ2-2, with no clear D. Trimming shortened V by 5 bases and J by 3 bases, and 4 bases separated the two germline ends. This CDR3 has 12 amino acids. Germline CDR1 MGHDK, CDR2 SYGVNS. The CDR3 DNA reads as TGTGCCAGCAGTTCTCACACCGGGGAGCTGTTTTTT. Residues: CASSSHTGELFF.

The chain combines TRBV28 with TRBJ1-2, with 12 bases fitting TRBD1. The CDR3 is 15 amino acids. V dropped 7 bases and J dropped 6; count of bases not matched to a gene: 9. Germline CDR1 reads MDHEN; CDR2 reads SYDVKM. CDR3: CASTLGTGGLDGYTF. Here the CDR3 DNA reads TGTGCCAGCACCTTGGGGACAGGGGGCCTTGATGGCTACACCTTC.

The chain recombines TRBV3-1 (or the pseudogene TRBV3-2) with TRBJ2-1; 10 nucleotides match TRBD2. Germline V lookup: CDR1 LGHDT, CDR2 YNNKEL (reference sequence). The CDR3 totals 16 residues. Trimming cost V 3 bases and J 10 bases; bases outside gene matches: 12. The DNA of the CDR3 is TGTGCCAGCAGCCACATTAGAAGCGGGAGGGCCTTAGAGCAGTTCTTC. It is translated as CASSHIRSGRALEQFF.

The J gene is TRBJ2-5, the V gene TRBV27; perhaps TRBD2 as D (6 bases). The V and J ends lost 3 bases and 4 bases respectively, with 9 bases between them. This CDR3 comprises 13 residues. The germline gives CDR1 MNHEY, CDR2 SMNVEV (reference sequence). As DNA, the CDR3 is TGTGCCAGCAGTTTTCTGGGAGGAGAGACCCAGTACTTC. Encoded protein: CASSFLGGETQYF.

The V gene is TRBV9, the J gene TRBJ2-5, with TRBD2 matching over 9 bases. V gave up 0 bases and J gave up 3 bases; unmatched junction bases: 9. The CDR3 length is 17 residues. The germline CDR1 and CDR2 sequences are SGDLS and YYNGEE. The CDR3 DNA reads TGTGCCAGCAGCGTAGGGGGTAGCGGGAGTGGGAAAGAGACCCAGTACTTC. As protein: CASSVGGSGSGKETQYF.

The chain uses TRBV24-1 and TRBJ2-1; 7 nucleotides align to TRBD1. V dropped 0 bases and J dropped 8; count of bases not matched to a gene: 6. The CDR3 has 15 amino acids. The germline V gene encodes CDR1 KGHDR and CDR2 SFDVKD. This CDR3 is CATSDLNRGRDEQFF. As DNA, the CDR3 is TGTGCCACCAGTGATTTGAACAGGGGAAGGGATGAGCAGTTCTTC.

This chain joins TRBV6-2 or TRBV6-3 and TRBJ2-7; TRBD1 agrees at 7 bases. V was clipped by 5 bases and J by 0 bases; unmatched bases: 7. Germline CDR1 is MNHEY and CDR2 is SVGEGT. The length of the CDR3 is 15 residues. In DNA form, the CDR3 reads TGTGCCAGCAGTCGGCCGGGGACAGACTCCTACGAGCAGTACTTC. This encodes CASSRPGTDSYEQYF.

In nucleotides, the CDR3 is TGTGCCAGCAGCTCAAGATTCACCGGGGAGCTGTTTTTT. It yields the protein CASSSRFTGELFF. This chain links TRBV7-3 with TRBJ2-2; no firm D call. The ends were cut back, 4 bases at V and 4 bases at J, with 7 bases in the middle. The CDR3 spans 13 residues. The germline gives CDR1 SGHTA, CDR2 FQGTGA.

CDR3 protein: CASNLGTGLGNTIYF. DNA of the CDR3: TGTGCCAGCAACCTCGGGACAGGCTTGGGAAACACCATATATTTT. The chain uses TRBV7-2 and TRBJ1-3; 8 bases agree with TRBD1. Germline CDR1 SGHTA, CDR2 FQGNSA. The trim removed 7 bases at V and 4 bases at J, leaving 9 bases unmatched. CDR3 length equals 15 residues.

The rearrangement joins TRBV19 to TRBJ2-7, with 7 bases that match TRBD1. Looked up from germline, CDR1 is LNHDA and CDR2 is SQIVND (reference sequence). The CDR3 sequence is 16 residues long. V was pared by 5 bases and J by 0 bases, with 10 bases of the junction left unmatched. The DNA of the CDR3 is TGTGCCAGTAGTGGCATAGACAGGGATAGCTCCTACGAGCAGTACTTC. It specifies CASSGIDRDSSYEQYF.

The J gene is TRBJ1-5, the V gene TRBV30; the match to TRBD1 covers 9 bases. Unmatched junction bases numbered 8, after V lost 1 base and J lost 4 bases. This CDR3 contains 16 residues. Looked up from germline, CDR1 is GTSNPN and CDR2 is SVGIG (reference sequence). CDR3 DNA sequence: TGTGCCTGGAGTGCAACAATCGGGACAGGGAATCAGCCCCAGCATTTT. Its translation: CAWSATIGTGNQPQHF. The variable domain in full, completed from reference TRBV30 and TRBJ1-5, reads SQTIHQWPATLVQPVGSPLSLECTVEGTSNPNLYWYRQAAGRGLQLLFYSVGIGQISSEVPQNLSASRPQDRQFILSSKKLLLSDSGFYLCAWSATIGTGNQPQHFGDGTRLSIL.